This T cell receptor beta chain was documented in a study of T-cell memory formation after mild COVID-19. Study in general: Most TCR clusters belonged to a single donor.

Germline V CDR1 and CDR2: MNHNY, SVGAGI (reference sequence). The CDR3 is 14 amino acids. V was pared by 6 bases and J by 2 bases, with 14 bases between. Study-wide findings and caveats: CD4/CD8 balance held among clones contracting day 15 to 85, and later expanders leaned CD4+. Among clones peaking at day 37 in the second wave, SARS-CoV-2 specificity remained unconfirmed.

This clonotype has only a few counts. Its antigen is as yet unknown. The authors produced TCR alpha and TCR beta cDNA libraries with sample barcodes and UMIs by 5'RACE using constant-segment primers. In TCRdb, the 5' RACE reads were re-called with MiXCR into one record per CDR3 protein. The repertoire includes 100,000 to 150,000 distinct CDR3 sequences, about 18% of them detected once, and around 4.8% sits in the top ten. The specimen was PBMCs or a T cell subset sorted from them (not recorded which). This clonotype was sampled from a man aged 18 to 29 who had mild COVID-19 (a few samples of this study predate the infection). Cell type and time point are not known. The chain has TRBV6-6 and TRBJ2-7; weak D call: TRBD2 (6 bases). The CDR3 protein is CASSIGGLTYEQYF. The CDR3 DNA sequence: TGTGCCAGCAGCATCGGGGGACTTACCTACGAGCAGTACTTC.